This T cell receptor (beta chain) is from a study of beta chain features in type 1 diabetes. Points from the study as a whole: PCR may have favored shorter templates equally in patients and controls. Moderate yet significant TCRB CDR3 shortening was seen in Type 1 diabetes patients in all four CD4+ subsets.

This clone was picked up a small number of times. Its antigen is undetermined. Per the germline V gene, CDR1 is SEHNR and CDR2 is FQNEAQ (reference sequence). There are 15 residues in the CDR3. The V gene lost 3 bases and the J gene lost 4 bases, with 13 bases spanning the gap. The isolated RNA, all of it, was reverse transcribed, so expressed TCRB transcripts were what got sequenced. The data were produced by immunoSEQ multiplex PCR, yet TCRdb's version contains in-frame clones alone and is incomplete. The sample contains hundreds of thousands of clones, around an eighth of which appear only once. This clonotype was sampled from a man between 18 and 29 years old with type 1 diabetes. This rearrangement joins TRBV7-9 to TRBJ2-1; tentative D call: TRBD2 (5 bases). The sequencing input was naive CD4+ T cells from blood. Here the CDR3 reads CASSLRESGYNEQFF. In nucleotides, the CDR3 is TGTGCCAGCAGCTTGAGGGAGAGTGGGTACAATGAGCAGTTCTTC.